The rows below give T cell receptor beta chains drawn from one sample of a study of monozygotic twins with inflammatory bowel disease. For each CDR3 protein, TCRdb gives one entry from its re-call of the 5' RACE reads, without DNA. The sample is made up of a few hundred thousand distinct CDR3 sequences, and the top ten hold 5.6% of it. The specimen was blood. Every receptor here comes from a human donor with ulcerative colitis or Crohn's disease, or a healthy co-twin of an affected twin (not recorded which). Each CDR3 is given with its conserved first and last residue. Each record gives: J gene, V gene, CDR3 protein.

TRBJ1-5,TRBV12-3/TRBV12-4,CASRPDRTANQPQHF
TRBJ2-7,TRBV13,CASSLRSPVLAGVPTNEQYF
TRBJ2-7,TRBV12-3/TRBV12-4,CASSISGALSYEQYF
TRBJ1-4,TRBV29-1,CSVNTGGEKLFF
TRBJ2-7,TRBV7-9,CASSLPYNYEQYF
TRBJ2-7,TRBV27,CASSFETGTQFPPYEQYF
TRBJ2-7,TRBV18,CASSPQGRGEQYF
TRBJ2-3,TRBV20-1,CSARPHPGTGGIDTQYF
TRBJ1-1,TRBV27,CASSFSHTNTEAFF
TRBJ2-3,TRBV5-1,CASSRLTGVKDTQYF
TRBJ1-4,TRBV27,CASSFYATNEKLFF
TRBJ2-7,TRBV5-1,CASSRTGTEAYEQYF
TRBJ2-1,TRBV15,CATSRDDAGTSGYNEQFF
TRBJ2-1,TRBV5-5,CASSLDVGEYNEQFF
TRBJ2-1,TRBV18,CASSPRGDYYNEQFF
TRBJ2-2,TRBV30,CAWNWGDRNTGELFF
TRBJ2-7,TRBV11-1,CASSSGQAISYEQYF
TRBJ1-6,TRBV12-3/TRBV12-4,CASSAGNSPLHF
TRBJ2-3,TRBV7-2,CASSSSTDTQYF
TRBJ2-1,TRBV6-5,CASSYFRLAGLAGYNEQFF
TRBJ1-2,TRBV25-1,CASQTGGYGYTF
TRBJ1-2,TRBV7-8,CASSFRAQGDGYTF
TRBJ2-2,TRBV11-2,CASSKRASGGGYHPPGELFF
TRBJ2-2,TRBV19,CASIPPGVGINTGELFF
TRBJ1-5,TRBV18,CASSLGIHNQPQHF